This T cell receptor beta chain was identified in a study of cytomegalovirus exposure and HLA in healthy donors. This clone was detected a few times. The antigen is not known. Trimming stripped 4 bases from V and 2 bases from J, with 7 bases between. The CDR3 sequence is 13 residues long. Study-wide results and caveats: Immune exposure was documented only through CMV serostatus.

The PCR contained 60 Vbeta and 13 Jbeta primers. Clones were sequenced by immunoSEQ multiplex PCR, and TCRdb holds only the in-frame ones, with some missing. The data show tens of thousands of clones, roughly 78% seen once. This TCR derives from a man aged 40-50 years in good health and CMV-seronegative. Sequenced sample: PBMCs. This chain links TRBV23-1 with TRBJ2-3; D is uncertain. TRBV23-1 is classed as an ORF, of uncertain function. CDR3 region: CASSPGITDTQYF. The CDR3 region has the DNA TGCGCCAGCAGTCCGGGTATCACAGATACGCAGTATTTT.